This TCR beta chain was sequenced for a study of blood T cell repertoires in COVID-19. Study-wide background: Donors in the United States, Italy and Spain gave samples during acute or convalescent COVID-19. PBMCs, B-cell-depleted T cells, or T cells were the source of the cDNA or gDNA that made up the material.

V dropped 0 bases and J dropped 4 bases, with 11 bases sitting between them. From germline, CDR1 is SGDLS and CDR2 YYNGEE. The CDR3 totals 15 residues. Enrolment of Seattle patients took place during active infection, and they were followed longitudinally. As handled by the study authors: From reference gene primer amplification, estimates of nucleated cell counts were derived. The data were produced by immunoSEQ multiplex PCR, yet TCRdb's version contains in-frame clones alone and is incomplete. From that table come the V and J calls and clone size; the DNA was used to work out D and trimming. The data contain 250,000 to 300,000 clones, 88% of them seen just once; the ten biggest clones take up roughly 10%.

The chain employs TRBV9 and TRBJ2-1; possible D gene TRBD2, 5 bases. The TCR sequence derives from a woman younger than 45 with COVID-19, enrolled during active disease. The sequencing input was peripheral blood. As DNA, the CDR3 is TGTGCCAGCAGCGTAGTGGAGGCGCCTTACAATGAGCAGTTCTTC. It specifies CASSVVEAPYNEQFF.